Listed here are 12 T cell receptor beta chains from one sample, sequenced in a study of cytomegalovirus exposure and HLA in healthy donors. The PCR used 60 Vbeta and 13 Jbeta primers. Profiled with immunoSEQ multiplex PCR; TCRdb holds only in-frame clones, not every one. The sample has 100,000 to 150,000 clones, about 79% seen once. Source material: PBMCs. These receptors originate from a man aged 45 to 65 in good health and CMV-seronegative.

This clone was counted once. The rearrangement joins TRBV30 to TRBJ1-4; TRBD1 matches 7 bases. This CDR3 comprises 14 residues. V shed 1 base, J shed 3 bases, and the junction held 2 bases outside the gene matches. Germline V CDR1 and CDR2: GTSNPN, SVGIG (reference sequence). CDR3 amino acids: CAWSAGTANEKLFF. In DNA, the CDR3 is TGTGCCTGGAGTGCCGGGACAGCTAATGAAAAACTGTTTTTT.

The chain is built from TRBV7-9 and TRBJ2-3, with D uncertain. This CDR3 has 16 amino acids. Germline V lookup: CDR1 SEHNR, CDR2 FQNEAQ (reference sequence). With 3 bases removed from V and 2 bases from J, the gap between germline ends came to 15 bases. DNA of the CDR3: TGTGCCAGCAGCTTCCTGATCCTAGGCTCCACAGATACGCAGTATTTT. It encodes CASSFLILGSTDTQYF.

This chain connects TRBV6-5 to TRBJ1-2, with TRBD1 as a possible D gene (5 bases). This CDR3 has 16 residues. Germline lookup yields CDR1 MNHEY and CDR2 SVGAGI. Trimming stripped 4 bases from V and 6 bases from J, with 21 bases between. DNA of the CDR3: TGTGCCAGCAGTTTAAGCCCCTCGGGGGAGCGGCATGGCTACACCTTC. Its protein is CASSLSPSGERHGYTF.

The V gene is TRBV2, the J gene TRBJ1-1; D remains unclear. The V end lost 10 bases, the J end lost 3 bases, and 9 bases lay between the germline ends. The CDR3 runs to 11 residues. The germline V gene has CDR1 SNHLY and CDR2 FYNNEI. DNA for the CDR3: TGTGCCACCCACCGGGACACTGAAGCTTTCTTT. It encodes CATHRDTEAFF.

This clone has a handful of counts. V gene TRBV19 combines with J gene TRBJ1-1; a weak D match, TRBD1 (6 bases). The CDR3 runs 14 residues. CDR1 and CDR2 (germline): LNHDA, SQIVND (reference sequence). V was cut by 7 bases and J by 1 base, with 13 bases left in between. This CDR3 reads CASTTGTKNTEAFF. The CDR3 DNA follows: TGTGCCAGTACCACCGGGACAAAGAACACTGAAGCTTTCTTT. Using reference TRBV19 and TRBJ1-1 for the parts outside the CDR3, the full variable domain is DGGITQSPKYLFRKEGQNVTLSCEQNLNHDAMYWYRQDPGQGLRLIYYSQIVNDFQKGDIAEGYSVSREKKESFPLTVTSAQKNPTAFYLCASTTGTKNTEAFFGQGTRLTVV.

V usage is TRBV11-3 and J usage is TRBJ2-1, with D unresolved. V was pared by 0 bases and J by 5 bases, with 14 bases between. Germline values: CDR1 SGHNT, CDR2 YENEEA. The CDR3 spans 16 residues. CDR3 in DNA: TGTGCCAGCAGCTTAGATATGAGCCCCCTACACAATGAGCAGTTCTTC. It is translated as CASSLDMSPLHNEQFF.

This clone was recorded only once. The chain links TRBV9 to TRBJ2-3, with 8 bases that match TRBD1. Trimming took 3 bases from V and 3 from J; bases not matched to a gene: 3. Germline values: CDR1 SGDLS, CDR2 YYNGEE. The CDR3 runs to 14 residues. CDR3 nucleotide sequence: TGTGCCAGCAGCGCCCGACAGGGGACAGATACGCAGTATTTT. Translating gives CASSARQGTDTQYF. Drawing the rest from reference TRBV9 and TRBJ2-3, the complete variable domain is DSGVTQTPKHLITATGQRVTLRCSPRSGDLSVYWYQQSLDQGLQFLIQYYNGEERAKGNILERFSAQQFPDLHSELNLSSLELGDSALYFCASSARQGTDTQYFGPGTRLTVL.

The genes are TRBV27 and TRBJ1-2, with no clear D. CDR1 is MNHEY and CDR2 is SMNVEV in the germline V gene (reference sequence). Trimming took 6 bases from V and 2 from J, leaving 10 bases between them. The CDR3 has 13 amino acids. The chain's CDR3 is CASRNRENYGYTF. CDR3 nucleotides: TGTGCCAGCAGGAATAGAGAGAACTATGGCTACACCTTC.

In this sample, this clone turned up a few times. The chain carries TRBV29-1 and TRBJ2-5; 16 bases fit TRBD2. The germline gives CDR1 SQVTM, CDR2 ANQGSEA. The CDR3 is made up of 13 amino acids. Trimming removed 8 bases from V and 9 bases from J; junction bases left unmatched: 6. In nucleotides, the CDR3 is TGCAGCATCGGGACTAGCGGGGGGGCGCCCCAGTACTTC. Protein: CSIGTSGGAPQYF.

Comments on this clone: This sample also contains other DNA sequences that code for the same CDR3. The V call is TRBV30, the J call TRBJ2-7, with TRBD2 as a possible D gene (5 bases). CDR1 is GTSNPN, CDR2 SVGIG, per germline (reference sequence). The CDR3 extends over 12 amino acids. Trimming left V 5 bases short and J 5 bases short, with 13 bases between. DNA for the CDR3: TGTGCCTGGGAAAGGGAGAAGCACGAGCAGTACTTC. This encodes CAWEREKHEQYF.

The chain links TRBV19 to TRBJ2-1; the match to TRBD2 covers 7 bases. Germline lookup yields CDR1 LNHDA and CDR2 SQIVND (reference sequence). Trimming cost V 7 bases and J 4 bases; bases outside gene matches: 10. The CDR3 totals 15 residues. As DNA, the CDR3 is TGTGCCAGTACAGCGGCTAGCGGAGGTTACAATGAGCAGTTCTTC. Protein sequence: CASTAASGGYNEQFF.

The chain recombines TRBV19 with TRBJ2-7; TRBD1 aligns across 7 bases. CDR1 and CDR2 from the germline V gene are LNHDA and SQIVND (reference sequence). After removal of 6 bases from V and 5 bases from J, the junction contained 4 bases not matched to a gene. The CDR3 contains 12 residues. The CDR3 DNA is TGTGCCAGTAGCGAAACAGGGGACGAGCAGTACTTC. This gives the protein CASSETGDEQYF.